The rows below give T cell receptor beta chains drawn from one sample of a study of identical twins. TCRdb processed the 5' RACE reads anew with MiXCR; each CDR3 protein has one entry. The sample carries 1.5 million to 2 million distinct CDR3 sequences, about 32% recorded once. The specimen sequenced was cord blood. The origin of the receptors is a newborn girl in good health. CDR3s include the opening cysteine and the closing phenylalanine or tryptophan. D genes are given only for firm matches. Clone size, where shown, is once, few, many, or a class for clones that have expanded.

D gene | clone size | J gene | V gene | CDR3 protein | CDR3 DNA
NA | many | TRBJ2-4 | TRBV28 | CATTQGAKNIQYF | TGTGCCACCACACAGGGAGCCAAAAACATTCAGTACTTC
NA | NA | TRBJ2-7 | TRBV29-1 | CSVELDTYEQYF | TGCAGCGTTGAGCTGGACACCTACGAGCAGTACTTC
NA | few | TRBJ1-4 | TRBV27 | CASSWGSGEKLFF | TGTGCCAGCAGTTGGGGGTCGGGTGAAAAACTGTTTTTT
TRBD1 | NA | TRBJ2-6 | TRBV28 | CASSSWTGGIYSGANVLTF | TGTGCCAGCAGTTCCTGGACAGGGGGCATCTACTCTGGGGCCAACGTCCTGACTTTC
NA | NA | TRBJ2-7 | TRBV19 | CASRQRGTVYEQYF | TGTGCCAGTCGACAACGGGGTACCGTCTACGAGCAGTACTTC
NA | NA | TRBJ2-7 | TRBV20-1 | CSARGVLYEQYF | TGCAGTGCTAGGGGCGTTCTCTACGAGCAGTACTTC
NA | NA | TRBJ2-4 | TRBV6-5 | CASSYRAGIGEAKNIQYF | TGTGCCAGCAGTTACAGGGCAGGGATCGGTGAAGCCAAAAACATTCAGTACTTC
NA | NA | TRBJ2-3 | TRBV5-1 | CASSLLLVASGTDTQYF | TGCGCCAGCAGCTTGCTCTTGGTGGCTAGCGGCACAGATACGCAGTATTTT
TRBD1 | few | TRBJ1-2 | TRBV29-1 | CSVDTGGGYGYTF | TGCAGCGTTGACACAGGGGGCGGCTATGGCTACACCTTC
NA | NA | TRBJ1-5 | TRBV20-1 | CSARGDFNQPQHF | TGCAGTGCTAGGGGGGACTTTAATCAGCCCCAGCATTTT
NA | NA | TRBJ2-5 | TRBV28 | CASSPSLRETQYF | TGTGCCAGCAGTCCCTCCTTACGGGAAACCCAGTACTTC
TRBD2 | NA | TRBJ2-3 | TRBV4-1 | CASSQDWGGSSTDTQYF | TGCGCCAGCAGCCAAGATTGGGGGGGAAGTAGCACAGATACGCAGTATTTT
TRBD2 | few | TRBJ2-3 | TRBV7-9 | CAVRPAGVTDTQYF | TGTGCCGTAAGACCAGCGGGAGTAACAGATACGCAGTATTTT
NA | few | TRBJ2-1 | TRBV15 | CATRSRGHQYNEQFF | TGTGCCACCAGAAGCAGGGGTCATCAGTACAATGAGCAGTTCTTC